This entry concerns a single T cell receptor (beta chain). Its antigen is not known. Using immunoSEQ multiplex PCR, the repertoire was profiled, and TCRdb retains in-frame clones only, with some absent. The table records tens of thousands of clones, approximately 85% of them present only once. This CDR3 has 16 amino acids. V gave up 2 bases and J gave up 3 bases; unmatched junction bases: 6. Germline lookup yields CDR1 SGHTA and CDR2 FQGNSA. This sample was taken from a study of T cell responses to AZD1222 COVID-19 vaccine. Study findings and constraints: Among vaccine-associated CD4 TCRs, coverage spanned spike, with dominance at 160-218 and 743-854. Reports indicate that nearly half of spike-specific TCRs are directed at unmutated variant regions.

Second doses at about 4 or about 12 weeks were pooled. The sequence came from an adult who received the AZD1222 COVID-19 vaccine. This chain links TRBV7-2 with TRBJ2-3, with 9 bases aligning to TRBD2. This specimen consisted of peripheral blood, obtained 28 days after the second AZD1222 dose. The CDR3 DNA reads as TGTGCCAGCAGCTTACGGGCGGGAGGGTTGACAGATACGCAGTATTTT. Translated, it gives CASSLRAGGLTDTQYF. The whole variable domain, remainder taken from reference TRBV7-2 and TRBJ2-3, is GAGVSQSPSNKVTEKGKDVELRCDPISGHTALYWYRQSLGQGLEFLIYFQGNSAPDKSGLPSDRFSAERTGGSVSTLTIQRTQQEDSAVYLCASSLRAGGLTDTQYFGPGTRLTVL.